This T cell receptor (beta chain) emerged from a study of blood T cells in healthy people across ages. General study findings and limits: There was no known CMV status for donors, so expanded clonotype changes were possibly confounded. When set beside aged donors, long-lived donors presented more naive CD4+ cells and higher diversity. Total diversity from one million sequenced T cells was likely underestimated.

Together with a sample-barcoded 5' primer, a J-beta primer mix was included in a second PCR lasting about 7 to 12 cycles. One entry per CDR3 protein results from TCRdb running MiXCR on the 5' RACE reads. This sample has about 760,000 distinct CDR3 sequences, with roughly 56% found just once. About this clonotype itself: Its antigen is undetermined.

Germline CDR1 and CDR2: MDHEN and SYDVKM. The CDR3 consists of 16 residues. Every donor gave roughly 9.2 milliliters of peripheral blood. This sequence was found in a man aged 40-49 years in good health. The chain combines TRBV28 with TRBJ2-7; TRBD2 aligns across 12 bases. Judging by the DNA end, TRBJ2-5 fits better; the J call may be wrong. The sample comprised blood. CDR3 sequence reads: CASSSLASGREETQYF. The DNA for the CDR3 is TGTGCCAGCAGTTCGTTGGCTAGCGGGAGGGAAGAGACCCAGTACTTC.